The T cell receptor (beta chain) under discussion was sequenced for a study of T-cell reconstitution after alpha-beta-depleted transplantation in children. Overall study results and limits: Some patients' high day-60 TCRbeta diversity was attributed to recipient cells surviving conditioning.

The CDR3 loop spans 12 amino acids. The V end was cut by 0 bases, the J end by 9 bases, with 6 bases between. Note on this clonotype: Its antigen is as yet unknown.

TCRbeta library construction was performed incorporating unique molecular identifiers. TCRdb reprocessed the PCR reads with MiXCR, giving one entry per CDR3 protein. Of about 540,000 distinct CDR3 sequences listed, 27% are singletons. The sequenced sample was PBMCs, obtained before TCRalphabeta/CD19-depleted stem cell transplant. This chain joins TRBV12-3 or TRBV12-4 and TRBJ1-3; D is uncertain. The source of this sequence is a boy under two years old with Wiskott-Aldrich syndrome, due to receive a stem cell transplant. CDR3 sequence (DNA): TGTGCCAGCAGTTTAGCGACGGGCACCATATATTTT. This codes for CASSLATGTIYF.